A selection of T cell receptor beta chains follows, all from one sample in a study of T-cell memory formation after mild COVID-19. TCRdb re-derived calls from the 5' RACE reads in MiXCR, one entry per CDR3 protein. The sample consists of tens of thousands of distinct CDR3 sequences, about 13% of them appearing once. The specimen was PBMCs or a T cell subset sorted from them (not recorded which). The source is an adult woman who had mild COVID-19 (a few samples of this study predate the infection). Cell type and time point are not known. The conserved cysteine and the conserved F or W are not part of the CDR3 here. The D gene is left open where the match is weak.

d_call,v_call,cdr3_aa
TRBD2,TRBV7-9,ASSLVAGADNEQF
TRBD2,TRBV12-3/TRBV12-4,ASSFPTSGRAVGELF
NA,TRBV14,ASSQWDNYEQY
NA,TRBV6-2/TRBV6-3,ASRKDSDYEQY
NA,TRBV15,ATSREVSDLGNTIY
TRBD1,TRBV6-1,ASSPRTGTTEAF
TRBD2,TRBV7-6,ASSYRGGVETQY
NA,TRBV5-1,ASSPFGGGPGNTIY
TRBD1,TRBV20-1,SAKTGWDYGYT
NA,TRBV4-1,ASSQDRSTGELF
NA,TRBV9,ASSVGDHPNYGYT
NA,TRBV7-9,ASSLGGNGKNEQF
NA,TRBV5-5,ASSPSGGTDTQY
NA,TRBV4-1,ASSPQRYQPQH
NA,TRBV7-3,ASSLFVGKDYGYT
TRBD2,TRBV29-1,SFRLAGVEEQF
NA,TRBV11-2,ASSAEGGLEQY
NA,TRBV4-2,ASSQGAGHTPY
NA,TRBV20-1,SARDPKATIYEQY
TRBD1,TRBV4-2,ASSQGTGSTSYEQY
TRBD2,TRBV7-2,ASSESGSPSNEQF
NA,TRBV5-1,ASTPAGRPYGYT
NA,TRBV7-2,ASSLASRGLAF
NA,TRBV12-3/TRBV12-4,ASTSVQGPTDTQY
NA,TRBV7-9,ASSTGPPGQF
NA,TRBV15,ATSREDSNTGELF
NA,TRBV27,ASRDVLSSYNEQF
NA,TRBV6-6,ASTSGQKLF
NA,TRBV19,ASSIRQDSYEQY
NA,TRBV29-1,SVEGLGNEQF
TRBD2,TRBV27,ASSLSGTSGSYEQY
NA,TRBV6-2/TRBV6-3,ASSYSARASEQY
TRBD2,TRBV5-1,ASSHGTSGNNEQF
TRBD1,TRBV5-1,ASSLRQGAYEQF
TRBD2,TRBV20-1,SAGRGSGRIQETQY
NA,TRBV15,ATSGKEGFSSYEQY
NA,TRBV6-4,AGNLMAQF
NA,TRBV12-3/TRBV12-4,ASSFSHPSYNSPLH
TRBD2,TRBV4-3,ASSQEIAGVGNEQF
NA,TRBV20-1,SARDRRESSYEQY
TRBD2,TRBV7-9,ASSYLAGMSITSTDTQY
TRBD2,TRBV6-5,ASSYQGLAGTRTDTQY
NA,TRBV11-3,ASSFLKSGPEQY
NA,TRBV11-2,ASSLLFRGVGETQY
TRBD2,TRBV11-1,ASSYPEGTSGRGYQETQY